This T cell receptor beta chain appears in the sequencing data of a study of blood T cell repertoires in COVID-19. On the study more broadly: Material from acute and convalescent COVID-19 was sourced from the United States, Italy and Spain.

In the authors' workflow: From reference gene primer amplification, estimates of nucleated cell counts were derived. This table comes from immunoSEQ multiplex PCR, and its TCRdb copy is limited to in-frame clones, with some not included. D and trimming were read from the DNA, whereas the V and J calls and clone size are those reported in that table. This table holds 150,000 to 200,000 clones, approximately 80% found once. This clone was observed many times. The CDR3 is 13 amino acids. Germline trimming cut 2 bases from V and 7 bases from J; bases unmatched to any gene: 2. Germline V gene data show CDR1 as LNHDA and CDR2 as SQIVND (reference sequence).

The TCR originated in an elderly woman with acute or convalescent COVID-19. This sequence joins TRBV19 and TRBJ2-1, with 7 bases matching TRBD1. The material sequenced was peripheral blood. This CDR3 reads CASSIRQGNEQFF. CDR3 sequence (DNA): TGTGCCAGTAGTATACGACAGGGAAATGAGCAGTTCTTC.